What follows are 6 T cell receptor beta chains derived from one specimen sequenced in a study of T cell responses to AZD1222 COVID-19 vaccine. Data came from immunoSEQ multiplex PCR; TCRdb stores just in-frame clones and leaves some out. Of 150,000 to 200,000 clones listed, roughly 93% are singletons. The source was peripheral blood, collected on day 0 of AZD1222 vaccination. Receptors originate from an adult in good health.

V usage is TRBV29-1 and J usage is TRBJ2-1; 8 bases line up with TRBD2. The CDR3 is 16 residues long. CDR1 SQVTM and CDR2 ANQGSEA come from the germline V gene. Losses at the gene ends were 3 bases for V and 4 bases for J; bases not matched to a gene: 11. The CDR3 DNA is TGCAGCGTTGATGGTTGGGGTAGCGGGGAGTACAATGAGCAGTTCTTC. It is translated as CSVDGWGSGEYNEQFF.

The chain couples TRBV6-5 to TRBJ1-2, with D possibly being TRBD1 (6 bases). Trimming stripped 5 bases from V and 4 bases from J, with 11 bases between. The germline V gene has CDR1 MNHEY and CDR2 SVGAGI. The CDR3 contains 13 residues. The CDR3 DNA reads TGTGCCAGCAGTCCCACAGGGTTCTATGGCTACACCTTC. Amino acid sequence: CASSPTGFYGYTF.

The chain links TRBV5-1 to TRBJ1-2; 10 nucleotides agree with TRBD1. Germline V lookup: CDR1 SGHRS, CDR2 YFSETQ. V was clipped by 3 bases and J by 8 bases; unmatched bases: 7. The CDR3 covers 14 residues. As DNA, the CDR3 is TGCGCCAGCAGCTACGACGGGACAGGGGACGGCTACACCTTC. Its protein product is CASSYDGTGDGYTF.

J is TRBJ1-1 and V is TRBV4-1, with 7 bases identical to TRBD1. Losses at the gene ends were 10 bases for V and 1 base for J; bases not matched to a gene: 12. The CDR3 spans 15 residues. CDR1 MGHRA and CDR2 YSYEKL come from the germline V gene. CDR3 amino acids: CATTKPGQKNTEAFF. The CDR3 DNA reads as TGCGCCACCACAAAACCGGGACAGAAGAACACTGAAGCTTTCTTT.

The chain recombines TRBV18 with TRBJ2-1; 8 nucleotides agree with TRBD2. The germline gives CDR1 KGHSH, CDR2 LQKENI. Trimming at V came to 3 bases and at J to 9 bases, leaving 4 bases not matched to a gene. The CDR3 runs 13 residues. The CDR3, as DNA: TGTGCCAGCTCACCCGAGCGGGGGTTTGAGCAGTTCTTC. This gives the protein CASSPERGFEQFF.

This rearrangement joins TRBV5-1 to TRBJ1-5; D is uncertain. Trimming pared 4 bases from V and 11 bases from J, leaving 13 bases between. This CDR3 contains 12 residues. From germline, CDR1 is SGHRS and CDR2 YFSETQ. In nucleotides, the CDR3 is TGCGCCAGCAGCCCAAGCTTTGTGTCCCAGCATTTT. Protein product: CASSPSFVSQHF.